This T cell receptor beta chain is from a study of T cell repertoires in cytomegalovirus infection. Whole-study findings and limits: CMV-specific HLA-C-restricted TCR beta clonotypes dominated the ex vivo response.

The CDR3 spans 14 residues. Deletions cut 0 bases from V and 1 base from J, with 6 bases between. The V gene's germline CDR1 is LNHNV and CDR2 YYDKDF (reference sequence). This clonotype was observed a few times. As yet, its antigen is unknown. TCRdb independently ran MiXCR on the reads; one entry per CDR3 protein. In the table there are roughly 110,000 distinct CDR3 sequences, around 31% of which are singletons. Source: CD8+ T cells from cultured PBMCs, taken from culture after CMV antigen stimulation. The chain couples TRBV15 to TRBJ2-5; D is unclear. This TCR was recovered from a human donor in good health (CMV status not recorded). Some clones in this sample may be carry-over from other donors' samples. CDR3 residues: CATSRDHGQETQYF. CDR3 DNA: TGTGCCACCAGCAGAGATCATGGCCAAGAGACCCAGTACTTC.